Listed here are 18 T cell receptor beta chains from one sample, sequenced in a study of cytomegalovirus exposure and HLA in healthy donors. Amplification used 60 Vbeta primers and 13 Jbeta primers. Measured with immunoSEQ multiplex PCR; TCRdb has only the in-frame clones, and not every one. The repertoire has around 110,000 clones, 75% of them found once; the top ten carry around 3%. Sample: PBMCs. These receptor sequences come from a male donor in good health and CMV-seropositive.

This rearrangement joins TRBV2 to TRBJ2-4, with D perhaps matching TRBD1 (5 bases). CDR3 length: 11 amino acids. Trimming removed 10 bases from V and 5 bases from J, with 9 bases in between. Germline CDR1 and CDR2: SNHLY and FYNNEI. CDR3 residues: CATTGENIQYF. In DNA form, the CDR3 reads TGTGCCACTACAGGAGAAAACATTCAGTACTTC.

The chain is built from TRBV7-8 and TRBJ2-7, with 8 bases identical to TRBD2. The CDR3 sequence is 16 residues long. CDR1 is SGHVS and CDR2 is FQNEAQ in the germline V gene. The V segment lost 2 bases and the J segment 4 bases; nucleotides outside the gene matches: 10. CDR3 bases: TGTGCCAGCAGCTTAAGGAGCGGGAGTAACCAATACGAGCAGTACTTC. Protein sequence: CASSLRSGSNQYEQYF.

V usage is TRBV19 and J usage is TRBJ2-3; D is undetermined. The V end lost 4 bases, the J end lost 11 bases, and 13 bases lay between the germline ends. CDR1 is LNHDA and CDR2 is SQIVND in the germline V gene (reference sequence). This CDR3 is built from 12 residues. The CDR3 is CASSTTGYGQYF. The CDR3 DNA reads as TGTGCCAGTAGTACCACCGGGTATGGGCAGTATTTT.

This clone was found a few times. This chain links TRBV4-2 with TRBJ1-2, with D unresolved. CDR3 length: 11 amino acids. CDR1 is LGHNA and CDR2 is YNFKEQ in the germline V gene. V shed 1 base and J shed 6 bases, with 3 bases lying between them. This CDR3 reads CASSQGHGYTF. The CDR3, as DNA: TGTGCCAGCAGCCAAGGGCATGGCTACACCTTC.

The J gene is TRBJ2-1, the V gene TRBV30; D unresolved. The CDR3 spans 12 residues. Germline CDR1 GTSNPN, CDR2 SVGIG (reference sequence). Between the trimmed V and J ends, which lost 1 base and 4 bases, there was a span of 5 bases. The CDR3 loop is CAWSAVYNEQFF. CDR3 in DNA: TGTGCCTGGAGTGCGGTGTACAATGAGCAGTTCTTC.

The rearrangement uses TRBV18 and TRBJ2-7; 12 bases are shared with TRBD1. Trimming took 4 bases from V and 3 from J; bases not matched to a gene: 4. CDR1 and CDR2 (germline): KGHSH, LQKENI. This CDR3 has 15 residues. The CDR3 spells CASSLGTGGGYEQYF. As DNA, the CDR3 is TGTGCCAGCTCACTAGGGACAGGGGGCGGCTACGAGCAGTACTTC.

CDR3 loop: CASITGANYEQYF. CDR3 in DNA: TGTGCCAGTATAACAGGAGCAAATTACGAGCAGTACTTC. The chain uses TRBV7-3 and TRBJ2-7, with D tentatively TRBD1 (5 bases). The CDR3 is 13 amino acids. Germline-derived CDR1 and CDR2 are SGHTA and FQGTGA. Trimming cost V 9 bases and J 4 bases, with 16 bases left between them.

The rearrangement joins TRBV4-1 to TRBJ2-1, with 8 bases aligning to TRBD2. This CDR3 is built from 15 residues. CDR1 is MGHRA, CDR2 YSYEKL, per germline. V shed 4 bases, J shed 8 bases, and the junction held 10 bases outside the gene matches. DNA for the CDR3: TGCGCCAGCAGCCGCAGCGGGAGCGGGAGAGATGAGCAGTTCTTC. Translated: CASSRSGSGRDEQFF.

This sequence joins TRBV5-1 and TRBJ2-1; TRBD2 agrees at 9 bases. CDR3 length equals 15 residues. J was trimmed by 6 bases and V by 0 bases; bases with no gene match: 4. Germline-derived CDR1 and CDR2 are SGHRS and YFSETQ. This chain's CDR3 is CASSLGSGGSNEQFF. Written as DNA, the CDR3 is TGCGCCAGCAGCTTGGGTAGCGGGGGAAGCAATGAGCAGTTCTTC.

This rearrangement joins TRBV2 to TRBJ2-7, with D maybe TRBD2 (5 bases). The germline gives CDR1 SNHLY, CDR2 FYNNEI. The CDR3 loop spans 14 amino acids. Trimming cost V 6 bases and J 2 bases, with 14 bases left between them. The CDR3 region is CASRGADLPYEQYF. The CDR3 DNA follows: TGTGCCAGCAGGGGAGCGGACCTTCCCTACGAGCAGTACTTC.

J is TRBJ1-1 and V is TRBV9, with 8 bases matching TRBD1. The CDR3 contains 16 residues. J was trimmed by 6 bases and V by 3 bases; bases with no gene match: 13. Germline V gives CDR1 SGDLS, CDR2 YYNGEE. The CDR3 sequence: CASSALSTGDSAEAFF. The CDR3 nucleotides read TGTGCCAGCAGCGCTCTTTCGACAGGGGATTCGGCTGAAGCTTTCTTT.

The V gene is TRBV5-1, the J gene TRBJ2-3; 7 bases agree with TRBD2. CDR3 length: 16 residues. From germline, CDR1 is SGHRS and CDR2 YFSETQ. V shed 0 bases and J 0 bases; nucleotides not matched to a gene: 4. The CDR3: CASSLDGGGSTDTQYF. The CDR3 coding sequence is TGCGCCAGCAGCTTGGATGGCGGGGGAAGCACAGATACGCAGTATTTT. Drawing the rest from reference TRBV5-1 and TRBJ2-3, the complete variable domain is KAGVTQTPRYLIKTRGQQVTLSCSPISGHRSVSWYQQTPGQGLQFLFEYFSETQRNKGNFPGRFSGRQFSNSRSEMNVSTLELGDSALYLCASSLDGGGSTDTQYFGPGTRLTVL.

This rearrangement joins TRBV28 to TRBJ1-4; D call uncertain. This CDR3 has 13 amino acids. Germline loops: CDR1 MDHEN, CDR2 SYDVKM. Trimming took off 3 bases at V and 15 bases at J, with 17 bases between the two ends. CDR3 in amino acids: CASSLGGTPVVFF. In nucleotides, the CDR3 is TGTGCCAGCAGTTTGGGAGGTACACCGGTGGTGTTTTTT.

The chain links TRBV21-1 to TRBJ2-5; the table names TRBD2, a call not compared with the DNA. TRBV21-1 is a pseudogene locus. This CDR3 contains 13 residues. The CDR3 loop is CASSGLAAETQYF. The CDR3 DNA reads TGTGCCAGCAGCGGACTAGCAGCCGAGACCCAGTACTTC.

The gene calls are TRBV28 and TRBJ1-1; D is unclear. Germline values: CDR1 MDHEN, CDR2 SYDVKM. Trimming took 6 bases from V and 7 from J, leaving 12 bases between them. The length of the CDR3 is 12 residues. The CDR3 loop is CASSVQVREAFF. For the CDR3, the DNA is TGTGCCAGCAGCGTACAAGTCCGTGAAGCTTTCTTT. Combining the CDR3 with reference TRBV28 and TRBJ1-1 gives the whole variable domain DVKVTQSSRYLVKRTGEKVFLECVQDMDHENMFWYRQDPGLGLRLIYFSYDVKMKEKGDIPEGYSVSREKKERFSLILESASTNQTSMYLCASSVQVREAFFGQGTRLTVV.

This clone was observed a few times. One junction end disagrees with the germline gene, perhaps due to a read error. The chain uses TRBV4-3 and TRBJ1-2; D unresolved. This CDR3 comprises 14 residues. Looked up from germline, CDR1 is LGHNA and CDR2 is YSLEER. CDR3 coding DNA: TGCGCCAGCAGCCAAGATCGCGGGGTACAAGGCTACCCCTTC. Protein sequence: CASSQDRGVQGYPF.

This chain uses TRBV10-3 with TRBJ1-1, with no clear D. The CDR3 is 15 amino acids. Trimming cost V 2 bases and J 3 bases, with 13 bases left between them. Germline CDR1 ENHRY, CDR2 SYGVKD. In DNA, the CDR3 is TGTGCCATCAGTGAGGGCCCCGGCGGGGACACTGAAGCTTTCTTT. Its translation: CAISEGPGGDTEAFF.

The J gene is TRBJ2-5, the V gene TRBV12-5; 8 bases agree with TRBD2. From germline, CDR1 is LGHNT and CDR2 FRNRAP. V lost 3 bases and J lost 5; bases outside the gene matches: 11. This CDR3 has 16 amino acids. The CDR3 region is CASGFAVAGIGETQYF. The CDR3 DNA reads TGTGCTAGTGGTTTTGCGGTAGCGGGGATAGGGGAGACCCAGTACTTC. The complete variable domain, with remaining parts taken from reference TRBV12-5 and TRBJ2-5, reads DARVTQTPRHKVTEMGQEVTMRCQPILGHNTVFWYRQTMMQGLELLAYFRNRAPLDDSGMPKDRFSAEMPDATLATLKIQPSEPRDSAVYFCASGFAVAGIGETQYFGPGTRLLVL.